Reported below is one T cell receptor (beta chain). Germline lookup yields CDR1 SGHRS and CDR2 YFSETQ. With 0 bases removed from V and 8 bases from J, the gap between germline ends came to 8 bases. The CDR3 runs to 13 residues. This sample was taken from a study of cytomegalovirus exposure and HLA in healthy donors. The PCR had 60 Vbeta and 13 Jbeta primers. Measured with immunoSEQ multiplex PCR; TCRdb has only the in-frame clones, and not every one. The sample has 250,000 or so clones, about nine tenths seen once; the top ten hold about 1.7%. V usage is TRBV5-1 and J usage is TRBJ1-4, with D perhaps TRBD1 (5 bases). Specimen: PBMCs. The TCR comes from a girl aged 2 to 9 in good health and CMV-seronegative. CDR3 DNA: TGCGCCAGCAGCTTGGAGGGGCTGGAAAAACTGTTTTTT. It codes for CASSLEGLEKLFF.